This T cell receptor beta chain was captured by sequencing in a study of CD8+ T cells in alopecia areata. About the research overall: Those patients who were treated received oral tofacitinib, which was given at 5 to 10 mg twice daily for moderate-to-severe alopecia areata. Points from the study as a whole: Amid tofacitinib therapy, many expanded lesional clones stayed present in scalp and blood. Lesional scalp, notably in alopecia totalis/universalis, had clonality above that of normal scalp.

Reverse transcribed after extraction, RNA yielded cDNA as the sequencing template. Generated by immunoSEQ multiplex PCR, the TCRdb table keeps only in-frame clones and is missing some. The profile shows 110,000 or so clones, roughly three fifths of them singletons. This clone occurred a few times. Its cognate antigen is unknown. Regarding treatment: oral pan-JAK inhibitor, 5-10 mg twice daily. The TCR comes from a human donor with alopecia areata. This specimen was CD4+ T cells sorted from blood, taken at week 24, from a patient treated with tofacitinib.

The CDR3 region has the DNA TGTGCCAGCTCTCTGAACACAGGGATGAACACTGAAGCTTTCTTT. This encodes CASSLNTGMNTEAFF. This chain links TRBV2 with TRBJ1-1; weak D call: TRBD1 (6 bases). The germline gives CDR1 SNHLY, CDR2 FYNNEI. The V end was cut by 8 bases, the J end by 0 bases, with 16 bases between. The CDR3 consists of 15 residues.